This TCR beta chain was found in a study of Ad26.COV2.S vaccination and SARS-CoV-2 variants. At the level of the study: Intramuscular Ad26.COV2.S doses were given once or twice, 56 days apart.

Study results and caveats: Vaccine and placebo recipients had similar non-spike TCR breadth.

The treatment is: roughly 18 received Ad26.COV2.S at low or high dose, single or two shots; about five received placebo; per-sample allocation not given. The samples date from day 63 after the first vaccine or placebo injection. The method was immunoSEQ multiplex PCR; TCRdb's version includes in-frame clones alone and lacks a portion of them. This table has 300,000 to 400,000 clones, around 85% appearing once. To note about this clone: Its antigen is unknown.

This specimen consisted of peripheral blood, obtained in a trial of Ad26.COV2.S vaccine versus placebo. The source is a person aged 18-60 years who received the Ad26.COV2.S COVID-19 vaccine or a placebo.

Here the CDR3 reads CASSGPVQFF. CDR3 DNA: TGTGCCAGCTCGGGCCCAGTTCAGTTCTTC. The V and J genes are TRBV18 and TRBJ2-1; D gene uncertain. Per the germline V gene, CDR1 is KGHSH and CDR2 is LQKENI. CDR3 length: 10 residues. The germline V and J ends were trimmed by 6 bases and 13 bases, with 10 bases remaining between them.